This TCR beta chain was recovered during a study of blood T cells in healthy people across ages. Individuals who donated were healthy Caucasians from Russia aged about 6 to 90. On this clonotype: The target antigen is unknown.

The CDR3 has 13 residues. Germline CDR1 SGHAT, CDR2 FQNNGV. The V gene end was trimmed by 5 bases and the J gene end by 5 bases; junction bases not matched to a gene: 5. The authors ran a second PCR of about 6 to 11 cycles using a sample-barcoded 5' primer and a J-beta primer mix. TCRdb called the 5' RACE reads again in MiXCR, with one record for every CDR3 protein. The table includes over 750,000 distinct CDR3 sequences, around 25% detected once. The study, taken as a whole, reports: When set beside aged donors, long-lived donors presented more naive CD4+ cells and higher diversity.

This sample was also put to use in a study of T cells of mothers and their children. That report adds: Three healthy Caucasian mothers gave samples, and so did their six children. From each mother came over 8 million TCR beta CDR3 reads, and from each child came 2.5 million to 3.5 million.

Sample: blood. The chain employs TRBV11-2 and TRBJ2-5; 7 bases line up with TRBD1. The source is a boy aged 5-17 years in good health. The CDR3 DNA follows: TGTGCCAGCAGCACCGACAGGGCTGAGACCCAGTACTTC. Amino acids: CASSTDRAETQYF.